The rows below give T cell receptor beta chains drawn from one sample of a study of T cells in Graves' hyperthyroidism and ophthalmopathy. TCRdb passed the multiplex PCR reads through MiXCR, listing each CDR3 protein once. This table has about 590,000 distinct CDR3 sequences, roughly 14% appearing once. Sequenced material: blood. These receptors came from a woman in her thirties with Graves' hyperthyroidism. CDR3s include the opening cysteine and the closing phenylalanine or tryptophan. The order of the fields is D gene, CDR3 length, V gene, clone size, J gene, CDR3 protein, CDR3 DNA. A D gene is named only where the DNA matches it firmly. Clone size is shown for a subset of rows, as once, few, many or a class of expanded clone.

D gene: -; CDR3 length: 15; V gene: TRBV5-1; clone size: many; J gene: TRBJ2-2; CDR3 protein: CASSSLGGEAGELFF; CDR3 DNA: TGCGCCAGCAGCTCTCTGGGGGGTGAGGCCGGGGAGCTGTTTTTT
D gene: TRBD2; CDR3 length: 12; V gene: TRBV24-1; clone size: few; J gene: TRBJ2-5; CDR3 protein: CATSDPGGTQYF; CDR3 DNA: TGTGCCACCAGTGACCCGGGAGGGACCCAGTACTTC
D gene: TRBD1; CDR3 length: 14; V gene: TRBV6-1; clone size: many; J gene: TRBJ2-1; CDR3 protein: CASERDSSYNEQFF; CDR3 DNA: TGTGCCAGCGAACGGGACAGTTCCTACAATGAGCAGTTCTTC
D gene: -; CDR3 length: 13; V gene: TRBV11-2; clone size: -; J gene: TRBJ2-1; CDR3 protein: CAGNRGLHNEQFF; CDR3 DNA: TGTGCCGGCAACCGGGGGTTGCACAATGAGCAATTCTTC
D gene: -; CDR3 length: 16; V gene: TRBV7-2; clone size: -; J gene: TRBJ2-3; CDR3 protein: CASSLAGGGRPDTQYF; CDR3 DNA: TGTGCCAGCAGCTTAGCGGGGGGTGGCAGGCCAGATACGCAGTATTTT
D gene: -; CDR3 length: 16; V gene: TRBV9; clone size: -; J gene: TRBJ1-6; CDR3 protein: CASSVEAGSTNSPLHF; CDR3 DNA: TGTGCCAGCAGCGTAGAAGCAGGGTCAACGAATTCACCCCTCCACTTT
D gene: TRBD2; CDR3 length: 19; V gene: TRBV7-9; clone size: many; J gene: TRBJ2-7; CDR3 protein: CASSFLRLAGGPRSYEQYF; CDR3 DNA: TGTGCCAGCAGCTTCTTAAGACTAGCGGGAGGGCCCAGGTCCTACGAGCAGTACTTC
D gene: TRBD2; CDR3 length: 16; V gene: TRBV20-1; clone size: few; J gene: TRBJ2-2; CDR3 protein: CSAGDLAGVDTGELFF; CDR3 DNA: TGCAGTGCTGGAGACTTAGCGGGAGTCGACACCGGGGAGCTGTTTTTT
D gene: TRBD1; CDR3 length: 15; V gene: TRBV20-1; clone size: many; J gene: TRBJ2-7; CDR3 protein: CSARNRDRGPWEQYF; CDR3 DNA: TGCAGTGCTAGAAACCGGGACAGGGGGCCTTGGGAGCAGTACTTC
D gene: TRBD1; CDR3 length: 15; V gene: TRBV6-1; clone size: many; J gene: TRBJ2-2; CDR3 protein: CASRTGAGKTGELFF; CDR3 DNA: TGTGCCAGCAGGACAGGGGCGGGGAAGACCGGGGAGCTGTTTTTT
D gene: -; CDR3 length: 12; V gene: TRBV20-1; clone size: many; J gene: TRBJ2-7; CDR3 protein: CSVRGLGNEQYF; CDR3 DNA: TGCAGTGTGCGGGGTCTTGGGAACGAGCAGTACTTC
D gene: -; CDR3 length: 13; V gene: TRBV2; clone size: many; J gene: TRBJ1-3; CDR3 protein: CASSEDGWNTIYF; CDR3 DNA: TGTGCCAGCAGTGAAGACGGGTGGAACACCATATATTTT
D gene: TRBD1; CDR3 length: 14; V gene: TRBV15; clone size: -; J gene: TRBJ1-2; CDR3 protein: CATSMRQGNYGYTF; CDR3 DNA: TGTGCCACCAGCATGCGACAGGGCAACTATGGCTACACCTTC
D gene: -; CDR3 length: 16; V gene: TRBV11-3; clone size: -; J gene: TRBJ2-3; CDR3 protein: CASSQDIGTGQDTQYF; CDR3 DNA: TGTGCCAGCAGCCAAGATATTGGAACGGGCCAAGATACGCAGTATTTT
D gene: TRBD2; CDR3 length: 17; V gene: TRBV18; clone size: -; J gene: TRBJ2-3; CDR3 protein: CASSPLAGGPNPDTQYF; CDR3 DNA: TGTGCCAGCTCACCATTAGCGGGAGGGCCTAACCCAGATACGCAGTATTTT
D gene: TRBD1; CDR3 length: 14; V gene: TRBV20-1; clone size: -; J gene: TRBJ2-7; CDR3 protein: CSASSRDRGREQYF; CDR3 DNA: TGCAGTGCTAGTAGCCGGGACAGGGGGCGCGAGCAGTACTTC
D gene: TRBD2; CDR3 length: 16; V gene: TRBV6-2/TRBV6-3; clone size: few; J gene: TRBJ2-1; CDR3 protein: CASSYSILRGGNEQFF; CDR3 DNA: TGTGCCAGCAGTTACTCGATATTACGGGGGGGGAATGAGCAGTTCTTC
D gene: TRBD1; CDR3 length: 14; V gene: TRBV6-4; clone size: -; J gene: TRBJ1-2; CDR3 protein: CASRLDRDVGGYTF; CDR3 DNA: TGTGCCAGCAGATTGGACAGGGACGTAGGTGGCTACACCTTC
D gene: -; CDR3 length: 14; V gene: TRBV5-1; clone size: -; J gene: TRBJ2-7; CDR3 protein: CASSDQGKGYEQYF; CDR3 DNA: TGCGCCAGCAGCGACCAGGGAAAGGGCTACGAGCAGTACTTC
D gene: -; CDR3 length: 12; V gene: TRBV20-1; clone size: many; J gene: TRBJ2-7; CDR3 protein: CSADLLGYEQYF; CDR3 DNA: TGCAGTGCGGACCTCTTGGGCTACGAGCAGTACTTC
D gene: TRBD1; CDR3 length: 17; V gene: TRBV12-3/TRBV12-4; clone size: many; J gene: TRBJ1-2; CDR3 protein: CASSSVLGQRHYYGYTF; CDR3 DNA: TGTGCCAGCAGTTCCGTCCTGGGACAGCGCCACTACTATGGCTACACCTTC
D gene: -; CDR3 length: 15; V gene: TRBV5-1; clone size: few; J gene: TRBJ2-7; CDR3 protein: CASSLLADDPYEQYF; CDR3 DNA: TGCGCCAGCAGTTTACTAGCTGACGACCCCTACGAGCAGTACTTC
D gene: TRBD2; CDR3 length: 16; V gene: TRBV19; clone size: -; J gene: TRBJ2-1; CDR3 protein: CASSIDRTSGSNEQFF; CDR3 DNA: TGTGCCAGTAGTATAGATCGGACTAGCGGGAGCAATGAGCAGTTCTTC
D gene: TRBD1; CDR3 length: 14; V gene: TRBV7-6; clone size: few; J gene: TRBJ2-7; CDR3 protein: CASSPRTGPYEQYF; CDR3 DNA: TGTGCCAGCAGCCCGCGGACAGGGCCCTACGAGCAGTACTTC
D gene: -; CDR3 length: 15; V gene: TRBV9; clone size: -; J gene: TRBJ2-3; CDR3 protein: CASSVGAGQTDTQYF; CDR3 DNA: TGTGCCAGCAGCGTAGGGGCCGGACAGACAGATACGCAGTATTTT
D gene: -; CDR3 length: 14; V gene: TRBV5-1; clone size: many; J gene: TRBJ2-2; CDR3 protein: CASSRPAETGELFF; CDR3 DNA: TGCGCCAGCAGCCGCCCAGCAGAGACCGGGGAGCTGTTTTTT
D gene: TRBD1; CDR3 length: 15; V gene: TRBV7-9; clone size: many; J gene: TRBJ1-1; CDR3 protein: CASSLGQGANTEAFF; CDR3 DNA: TGTGCCAGCAGCCTGGGGCAGGGGGCGAACACTGAAGCTTTCTTT
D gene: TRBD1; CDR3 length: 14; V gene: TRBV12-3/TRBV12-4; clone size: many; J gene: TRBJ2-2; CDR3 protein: CASSPWTGAGELFF; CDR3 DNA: TGTGCCAGCAGTCCATGGACAGGGGCCGGGGAGCTGTTTTTT
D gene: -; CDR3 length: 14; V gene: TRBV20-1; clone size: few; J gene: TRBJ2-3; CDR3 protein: CSAVGDSHLDTQYF; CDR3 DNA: TGCAGTGCTGTAGGGGACTCCCACCTAGATACGCAGTATTTT
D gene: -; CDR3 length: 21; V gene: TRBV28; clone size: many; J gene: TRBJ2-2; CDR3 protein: CASSFVLNAGRGLRNTGELFF; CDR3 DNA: TGTGCCAGCAGTTTCGTTCTAAATGCTGGTCGGGGGCTTAGGAACACCGGGGAGCTGTTTTTT
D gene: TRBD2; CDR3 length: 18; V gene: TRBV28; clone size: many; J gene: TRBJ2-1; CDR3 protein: CASRSGTSGISSYNEQFF; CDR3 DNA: TGTGCCAGCAGATCCGGGACTAGCGGGATCAGCTCCTACAATGAGCAGTTCTTC
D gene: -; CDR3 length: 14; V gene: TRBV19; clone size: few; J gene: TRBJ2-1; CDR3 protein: CASSTTWSGNEQFF; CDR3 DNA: TGTGCCAGTAGTACCACATGGTCAGGAAATGAGCAGTTCTTC
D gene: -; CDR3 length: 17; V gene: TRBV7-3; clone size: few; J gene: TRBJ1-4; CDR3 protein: CASSSSGHPATNEKLFF; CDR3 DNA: TGTGCCAGCAGCTCATCGGGACACCCGGCGACTAATGAAAAACTGTTTTTT
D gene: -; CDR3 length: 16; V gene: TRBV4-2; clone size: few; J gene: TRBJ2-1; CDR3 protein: CASSQEGDIHRNEQFF; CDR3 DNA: TGTGCCAGCAGCCAAGAGGGGGATATCCATCGCAATGAGCAGTTCTTC
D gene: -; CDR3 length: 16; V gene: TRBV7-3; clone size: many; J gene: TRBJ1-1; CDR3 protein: CASSLIRRVTNTEAFF; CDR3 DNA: TGTGCCAGCAGCTTAATACGAAGGGTAACGAACACTGAAGCTTTCTTT
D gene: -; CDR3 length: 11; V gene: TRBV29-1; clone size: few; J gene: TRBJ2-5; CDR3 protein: CSVGGSETQYF; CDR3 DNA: TGCAGCGTTGGGGGATCAGAGACCCAGTACTTC
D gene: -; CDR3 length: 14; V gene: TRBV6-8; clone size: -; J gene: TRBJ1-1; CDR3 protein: CASSSGRANTEAFF; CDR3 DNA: TGTGCCAGCAGTTCGGGCAGGGCGAACACTGAAGCTTTCTTT
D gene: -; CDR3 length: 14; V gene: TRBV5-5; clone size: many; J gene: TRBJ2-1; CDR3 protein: CASSLLLVSNEQFF; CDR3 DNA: TGTGCCAGCAGCTTGTTGTTAGTGAGCAATGAGCAGTTCTTC
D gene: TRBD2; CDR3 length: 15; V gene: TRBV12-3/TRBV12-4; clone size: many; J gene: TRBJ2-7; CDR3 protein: CASSRSPGGSNEQYF; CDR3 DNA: TGTGCCAGCAGCCGTTCCCCGGGAGGGAGTAACGAGCAGTACTTC
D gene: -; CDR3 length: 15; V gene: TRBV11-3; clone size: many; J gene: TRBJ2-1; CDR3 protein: CASSLDIRSYNEQFF; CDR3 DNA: TGTGCCAGCAGCTTAGATATTCGCTCCTACAATGAGCAGTTCTTC
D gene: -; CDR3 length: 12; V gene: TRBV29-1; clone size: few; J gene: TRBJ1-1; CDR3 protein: CSVKDGVTEAFF; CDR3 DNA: TGCAGCGTTAAGGACGGGGTGACTGAAGCTTTCTTT
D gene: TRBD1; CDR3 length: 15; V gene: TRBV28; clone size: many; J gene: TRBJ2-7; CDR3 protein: CASILGQGVPYEQYF; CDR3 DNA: TGTGCCAGCATCCTTGGGCAGGGGGTCCCCTACGAGCAGTACTTC
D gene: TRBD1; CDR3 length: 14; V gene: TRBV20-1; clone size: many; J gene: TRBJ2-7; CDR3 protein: CSARVQGAQGEQYF; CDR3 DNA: TGCAGTGCTAGAGTACAGGGGGCCCAGGGTGAGCAGTACTTC
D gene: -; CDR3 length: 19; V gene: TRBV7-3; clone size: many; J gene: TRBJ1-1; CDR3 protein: CASSLRVGGPRLENTEAFF; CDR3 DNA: TGTGCCAGCAGCTTAAGGGTTGGGGGGCCAAGGTTGGAGAACACTGAAGCTTTCTTT
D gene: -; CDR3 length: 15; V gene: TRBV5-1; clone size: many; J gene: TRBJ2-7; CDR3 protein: CASSPWGTGTYEQYF; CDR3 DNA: TGCGCCAGCAGCCCTTGGGGGACGGGGACCTACGAGCAGTACTTC
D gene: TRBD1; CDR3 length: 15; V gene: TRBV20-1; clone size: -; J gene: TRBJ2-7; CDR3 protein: CSARDRGRSNYEQYF; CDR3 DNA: TGCAGTGCTCGGGACAGGGGTAGGTCTAACTATGAGCAGTACTTC
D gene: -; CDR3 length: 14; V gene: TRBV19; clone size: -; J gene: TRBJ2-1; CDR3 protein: CASSIVPGMNEQFF; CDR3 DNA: TGTGCCAGTAGTATAGTTCCGGGAATGAATGAGCAGTTCTTC
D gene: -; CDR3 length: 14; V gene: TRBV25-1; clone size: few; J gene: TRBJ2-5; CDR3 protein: CASSEYGGQETQYF; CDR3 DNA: TGTGCCAGCAGTGAATACGGCGGACAAGAGACCCAGTACTTC
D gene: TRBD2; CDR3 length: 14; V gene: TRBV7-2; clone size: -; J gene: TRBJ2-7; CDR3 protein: CASSLTAGAHEQYF; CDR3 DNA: TGTGCCAGCAGCTTAACAGCGGGAGCCCACGAGCAGTACTTC
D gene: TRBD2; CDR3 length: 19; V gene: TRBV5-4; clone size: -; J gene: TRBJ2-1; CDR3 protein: CASSPLGLAGGFAYNEQFF; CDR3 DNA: TGTGCCAGCAGCCCTCTAGGGCTAGCGGGAGGTTTCGCATACAATGAGCAGTTCTTC
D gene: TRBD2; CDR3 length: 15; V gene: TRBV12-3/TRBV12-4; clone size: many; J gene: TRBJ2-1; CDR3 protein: CASSLAGDANNEQFF; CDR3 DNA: TGTGCCAGCAGTTTGGCGGGAGATGCGAACAATGAGCAGTTCTTC
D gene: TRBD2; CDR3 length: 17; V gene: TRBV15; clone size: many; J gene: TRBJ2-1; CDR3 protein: CATSTPGAGGSYNEQFF; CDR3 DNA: TGTGCCACCAGCACCCCAGGAGCGGGAGGTTCCTACAATGAGCAGTTCTTC
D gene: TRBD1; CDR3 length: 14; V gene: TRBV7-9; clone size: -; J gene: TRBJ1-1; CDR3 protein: CASSKTDRGIEAFF; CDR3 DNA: TGTGCCAGCAGTAAGACGGACAGGGGGATTGAAGCTTTCTTT